Included here is one T cell receptor beta chain sequence, with context. The sample's time point: pre-treatment sample, taken before nivolumab and TIL therapy. Pleural nodules or supraclavicular lymph nodes made up most of the excised metastases sampled. Tumors were harvested before any PD-1/PD-L1 blockade. This was the immunoSEQ v3 assay. The repertoire was sequenced with immunoSEQ multiplex PCR; TCRdb's copy has only in-frame clones and lacks some. This sample has tens of thousands of clones, with 70% to 85% found just once. The CDR3 covers 15 residues. With V trimmed by 5 bases and J by 4 bases, 5 bases remained unmatched. Looked up from germline, CDR1 is MRHNA and CDR2 is SNTAGT. The data belong to a study of TIL therapy for anti-PD-1-resistant metastatic lung cancer.

This material consisted of tumor tissue, taken at baseline. The chain employs TRBV6-4 and TRBJ2-5, with TRBD2 identical over 12 bases. This sequence was found in a person between 25 and 80 years old with non-small cell lung cancer. The CDR3 region has the DNA TGTGCCAGCAGTCCGACTAGCGGGGGTGGAGAGACCCAGTACTTC. Translation: CASSPTSGGGETQYF.